The 29 T cell receptor beta chains below all came from one sample that was sequenced in a study of neurological immune-mediated disorders. TCRdb reprocessed the 5' RACE reads via MiXCR and lists one record per CDR3 protein. The sample holds about 120,000 distinct CDR3 sequences, roughly 3.2% seen once. The specimen was PBMCs. All receptors come from a woman younger than 45 with multiple sclerosis.

This clonotype was seen ten or more times. The CDR3 nucleotides are TGTGCCAGCAGCTTAAAAGAGACCCAGTACTTC. Residues: CASSLKETQYF. The V call is TRBV12-3 or TRBV12-4, the J call TRBJ2-5; D is ambiguous. This CDR3 spans 11 amino acids. V was shortened by 6 bases and J by 3 bases, with 5 bases between the two germline ends.

This clonotype was seen at least ten times. The V and J genes are TRBV12-3 or TRBV12-4 and TRBJ1-5, with D perhaps TRBD1 (6 bases). The length of the CDR3 is 14 residues. Trimming removed 2 bases from V and 5 bases from J, with 10 bases in between. The chain's CDR3 is CASSLRQGHQPQHF. CDR3 DNA sequence: TGTGCCAGCAGTTTAAGGCAGGGGCATCAGCCCCAGCATTTT.

This clonotype appeared many times. This rearrangement joins TRBV20-1 to TRBJ2-7; D is perhaps TRBD1 or TRBD2 (9 bases each). CDR1 and CDR2 (germline): DFQATT, SNEGSKA (reference sequence). The CDR3 contains 16 residues. Trimming removed 4 bases from V and 2 bases from J, with 21 bases in between. The chain's CDR3 is CSAKGSSGTGTYEQYF. In DNA, the CDR3 is TGCAGTGCTAAGGGTTCTAGCGGGACAGGGACCTACGAGCAGTACTTC.

As to this clonotype: The missing conserved phenylalanine or tryptophan at the end of this CDR3 makes a read error likely. V usage is TRBV28 and J usage is TRBJ2-7; 8 bases fit TRBD2. The V gene's germline CDR1 is MDHEN and CDR2 SYDVKM. This CDR3 region has 13 residues. For the CDR3, the DNA is TGTGCCACCTACAGCGGGAGCTCCCACGAGCAGTACATC. Translation gives CATYSGSSHEQYI.

This clonotype was seen a handful of times. A much larger clone lies one base from this, so it may be a read error. The conserved phenylalanine or tryptophan is not found at the CDR3 terminus, so this likely reflects a read error. This chain joins TRBV6-1 and TRBJ1-2; no firm D call. Between the trimmed V and J ends, which lost 7 bases and 5 bases, there was a span of 11 bases. This CDR3 spans 12 amino acids. Germline V gives CDR1 MNHNS, CDR2 SASEGT. The CDR3 loop is CASTSRGYGYTC. For the CDR3, the DNA is TGTGCCAGCACCTCACGCGGGTATGGCTACACCTGC.

This clonotype was seen many times. V is TRBV5-1 and J is TRBJ1-1; D is perhaps TRBD1 (5 bases). Per the germline V gene, CDR1 is SGHRS and CDR2 is YFSETQ. V shed 4 bases and J shed 0 bases, with 13 bases lying between them. The CDR3 contains 15 residues. The CDR3: CASSQPGLMNTEAFF. CDR3 in DNA: TGCGCCAGCAGCCAACCGGGACTGATGAACACTGAAGCTTTCTTT.

This clonotype was recorded at least ten times. The V call is TRBV14, the J call TRBJ2-3; D is ambiguous. Germline V lookup: CDR1 SGHDN, CDR2 FVKESK. The CDR3 contains 13 residues. V dropped 0 bases and J dropped 6 bases, with 7 bases sitting between them. CDR3 region: CASSQEGRDTQYF. As DNA, the CDR3 is TGTGCCAGCAGCCAAGAAGGACGGGATACGCAGTATTTT.

This clonotype appeared many times. The chain carries TRBV5-1 and TRBJ2-1; the D is unclear. This CDR3 spans 18 amino acids. CDR1 is SGHRS, CDR2 YFSETQ, per germline. Trimming stripped 0 bases from V and 0 bases from J, with 16 bases between. The CDR3 region is CASSLAPFLGSSYNEQFF. CDR3 coding DNA: TGCGCCAGCAGCTTGGCCCCTTTCCTAGGAAGCTCCTACAATGAGCAGTTCTTC.

Details on this clonotype: The CDR3 does not end in the conserved phenylalanine or tryptophan, so this is likely a read error. The gene calls are TRBV30 and TRBJ1-2; 7 bases fit TRBD1. This CDR3 is 12 amino acids long. J was trimmed by 8 bases and V by 1 base; bases with no gene match: 4. Germline values: CDR1 GTSNPN, CDR2 SVGIG (reference sequence). CDR3 in amino acids: CAWSGTGVGYTI. In nucleotides, the CDR3 is TGTGCCTGGAGTGGCACAGGGGTCGGCTACACCATC.

This clonotype was detected many times. The genes are TRBV6-5 and TRBJ1-1; D is undetermined. The germline gives CDR1 MNHEY, CDR2 SVGAGI. This CDR3 has 13 amino acids. V was shortened by 5 bases and J by 1 base, with 8 bases between the two germline ends. The CDR3 region has the DNA TGTGCCAGCAGTCCTCGGGCGAACACTGAAGCTTTCTTT. It translates to CASSPRANTEAFF.

This clonotype was detected ten times or more. The chain recombines TRBV29-1 with TRBJ2-7, with D unclear. CDR3 length: 12 residues. Deletions cut 1 base from V and 4 bases from J, with 8 bases between. The germline gives CDR1 SQVTM, CDR2 ANQGSEA. CDR3 amino acids: CSVEAPGYEQYF. For the CDR3, the DNA is TGCAGCGTTGAAGCCCCAGGTTACGAGCAGTACTTC.

Many counts were recorded for this clonotype. This chain links TRBV12-3 or TRBV12-4 with TRBJ2-3, with D hard to call. Trimming shortened V by 6 bases and J by 3 bases, and 10 bases separated the two germline ends. The CDR3 runs to 13 residues. The CDR3 DNA follows: TGTGCCAGCAGAGGAACCGGTACAGATACGCAGTATTTT. This translates into CASRGTGTDTQYF.

There are many counts of this clonotype. The chain uses TRBV20-1 and TRBJ1-3; no clear D. Germline lookup yields CDR1 DFQATT and CDR2 SNEGSKA (reference sequence). The CDR3 extends over 15 amino acids. Deletions cut 6 bases from V and 0 bases from J, with 15 bases between. In DNA form, the CDR3 reads TGCAGTGCCCGGACCGATCAGAGCTCTGGAAACACCATATATTTT. This gives the protein CSARTDQSSGNTIYF.

This clonotype was observed at least ten times. The chain links TRBV15 to TRBJ1-1; unclear D gene. Trimming pared 0 bases from V and 7 bases from J, leaving 15 bases between. Germline V gene sequence: CDR1 LNHNV, CDR2 YYDKDF (reference sequence). The CDR3 is 15 amino acids. The CDR3 DNA follows: TGTGCCACCAGCAGAGATCCGGTAGGGCCAGGTGAAGCTTTCTTT. This translates into CATSRDPVGPGEAFF.

Many counts were recorded for this clonotype. CDR3 loop: CASSPSIGTYEQYF. Here the CDR3 DNA reads TGTGCCAGCTCACCTAGCATTGGGACGTACGAGCAGTACTTC. The chain links TRBV10-3 to TRBJ2-7, with D perhaps given as TRBD1 or TRBD2 (5 bases each). Trimming took 10 bases from V and 4 from J, leaving 20 bases between them. The CDR3 covers 14 residues. The germline CDR1 and CDR2 sequences are ENHRY and SYGVKD.

Many counts were recorded for this clonotype. This chain uses TRBV12-3 or TRBV12-4 with TRBJ2-4; tentatively, D is TRBD1 (6 bases). V was shortened by 7 bases and J by 6 bases, with 10 bases between the two germline ends. CDR3 size: 12 residues. The CDR3 protein is CASNEQGNIQYF. Here the CDR3 DNA reads TGTGCCAGCAATGAACAGGGAAACATTCAGTACTTC.

This clonotype has ten or more counts. The V gene is TRBV5-1, the J gene TRBJ2-1, with a possible D match to TRBD2 (6 bases). CDR1 is SGHRS, CDR2 YFSETQ, per germline. The CDR3 sequence is 12 residues long. V lost 6 bases and J 8 bases, leaving 12 bases between the germline ends. CDR3 sequence: CASNGASDEQFF. The DNA of the CDR3 is TGCGCCAGCAATGGGGCTAGCGATGAGCAGTTCTTC.

This clonotype was counted at least ten times. This rearrangement joins TRBV3-1 to TRBJ2-1, with a tentative D call TRBD2 (6 bases). Trimming stripped 5 bases from V and 6 bases from J, with 14 bases between. Germline CDR1 is LGHDT and CDR2 is YNNKEL (reference sequence). CDR3 size: 14 residues. This CDR3 reads CASSAPGLINEQFF. Here the CDR3 DNA reads TGTGCCAGCAGCGCCCCGGGACTCATCAATGAGCAGTTCTTC.

This clonotype was counted ten times or more. This chain links TRBV9 with TRBJ2-1, with 9 bases that match TRBD2. CDR1 is SGDLS and CDR2 is YYNGEE in the germline V gene. The CDR3 has 16 residues. V lost 0 bases and J lost 2; bases outside the gene matches: 3. The CDR3 loop is CASSVEGGGAYNEQFF. CDR3 DNA: TGTGCCAGCAGCGTAGAAGGCGGGGGGGCCTACAATGAGCAGTTCTTC.

In this sample, this clonotype turned up many times. The J gene is TRBJ1-1, the V gene TRBV6-1, with D perhaps matching TRBD1 (6 bases). The CDR3 sequence is 14 residues long. Germline-derived CDR1 and CDR2 are MNHNS and SASEGT. V shed 7 bases and J shed 5 bases, with 17 bases lying between them. CDR3 DNA sequence: TGTGCCAGCAATCGTAGGCCGCAGGGGACTGAAGCTTTCTTT. Translated: CASNRRPQGTEAFF.

This clonotype was seen at least ten times. This chain uses TRBV5-1 with TRBJ1-4, with TRBD1 as a possible D gene (5 bases). The CDR3 consists of 15 residues. Trimming shortened V by 4 bases and J by 5 bases, and 15 bases separated the two germline ends. Germline V gene data show CDR1 as SGHRS and CDR2 as YFSETQ. The CDR3 region is CASSVQGEGNEKLFF. The DNA of the CDR3 is TGCGCCAGCAGCGTGCAAGGGGAGGGAAATGAAAAACTGTTTTTT.

This clonotype was seen many times. The DNA for the CDR3 is TGTGCCAGCACAGCTTGGATAGGGGGCCTCTACGAGCAGTACTTC. The encoded protein is CASTAWIGGLYEQYF. The J gene is TRBJ2-7, the V gene TRBV5-8; 7 nucleotides match TRBD1. J lost 3 bases, V lost 6 bases, and 12 bases had no gene match. The CDR3 has 15 residues. Germline CDR1 and CDR2: SGHTS and YDEGEE.

This clonotype has ten or more counts. The chain couples TRBV5-1 to TRBJ1-1, with D maybe TRBD1 (5 bases). From germline, CDR1 is SGHRS and CDR2 YFSETQ. V was cut by 0 bases and J by 5 bases, with 14 bases left in between. The CDR3 is 15 residues long. The CDR3 here is CASSLESRVGTEAFF. The CDR3 DNA reads TGCGCCAGCAGCTTGGAGTCCAGGGTAGGGACTGAAGCTTTCTTT.

To note about this clonotype: Just one base apart from a much larger clone, this may be a read error. V is TRBV20-1 and J is TRBJ2-1; TRBD2 aligns across 8 bases. The CDR3 contains 14 residues. Per the germline V gene, CDR1 is DFQATT and CDR2 is SNEGSKA (reference sequence). J lost 7 bases, V lost 8 bases, and 13 bases had no gene match. The CDR3 sequence: CSHSGTTNLNEQFF. In nucleotides, the CDR3 is TGCAGTCATAGCGGGACCACAAATTTGAATGAGCAGTTCTTC.

The chain uses TRBV7-2 and TRBJ1-1, with 7 bases that match TRBD1. J lost 1 base, V lost 8 bases, and 4 bases had no gene match. Germline assignment: CDR1 SGHTA and CDR2 FQGNSA. The CDR3 is made up of 13 amino acids. The CDR3 protein is CASGGGQNTEAFF. CDR3 nucleotide sequence: TGTGCCAGCGGAGGGGGCCAGAACACTGAAGCTTTCTTT.

This clonotype appeared many times. The rearrangement uses TRBV7-9 and TRBJ2-2; no firm D call. Germline assignment: CDR1 SEHNR and CDR2 FQNEAQ (reference sequence). The CDR3 is 15 amino acids. Trimming took 0 bases from V and 4 from J, leaving 9 bases between them. The CDR3 region is CASSLAWKSTGELFF. As DNA, the CDR3 is TGTGCCAGCAGCTTAGCTTGGAAGAGCACCGGGGAGCTGTTTTTT.

The sample holds many counts of this clonotype. The chain is built from TRBV12-3 or TRBV12-4 and TRBJ2-1; TRBD2 is a possible D gene (6 bases). The CDR3 is 17 amino acids. V lost 3 bases and J lost 7, with 22 bases in between. CDR3 protein: CASSFSPLEDGSNEQFF. The CDR3 DNA sequence: TGTGCCAGCAGTTTTAGCCCACTAGAAGACGGGAGTAATGAGCAGTTCTTC.

This clonotype was seen ten or more times. The rearrangement links TRBV29-1 to TRBJ1-2; tentatively, D is TRBD1 (5 bases). Germline loops: CDR1 SQVTM, CDR2 ANQGSEA. Trimming took 3 bases from V and 1 from J, leaving 6 bases between them. The CDR3 sequence is 12 residues long. The CDR3 protein is CSVEGDNYGYTF. The CDR3 DNA sequence: TGCAGCGTTGAGGGGGATAACTATGGCTACACCTTC.

This clonotype was seen ten or more times. This chain joins TRBV5-6 and TRBJ2-7, with D possibly TRBD1 on 6 matching bases. V lost 3 bases, J lost 2 bases, and 12 bases lay in between. In germline, CDR1 is SGHDT, CDR2 YYEEEE. The CDR3 sequence is 14 residues long. The CDR3 DNA reads as TGTGCCAGCAGCTACGGACAGTTGGCCTACGAGCAGTACTTC. Its translation: CASSYGQLAYEQYF. The variable domain in full, completed from reference TRBV5-6 and TRBJ2-7, reads DAGVTQSPTHLIKTRGQQVTLRCSPKSGHDTVSWYQQALGQGPQFIFQYYEEEERQRGNFPDRFSGHQFPNYSSELNVNALLLGDSALYLCASSYGQLAYEQYFGPGTRLTVT.